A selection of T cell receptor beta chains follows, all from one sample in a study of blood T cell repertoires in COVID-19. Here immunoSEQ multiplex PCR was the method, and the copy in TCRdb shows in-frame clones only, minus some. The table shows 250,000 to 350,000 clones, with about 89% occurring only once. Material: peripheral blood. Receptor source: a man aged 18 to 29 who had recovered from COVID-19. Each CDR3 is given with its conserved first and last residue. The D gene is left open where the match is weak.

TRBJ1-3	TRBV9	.	TGTGCCAGCAGCGGGTTAGACAGAAACTCTGGAAACACCATATATTTT	CASSGLDRNSGNTIYF
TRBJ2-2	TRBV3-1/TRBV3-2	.	TGTGCCAGCAGCCCTGGGGCCCGCGAAATTTTT	CASSPGAREIF
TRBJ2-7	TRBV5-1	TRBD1	TGCGCCAGCAGCCGGACAGGGGAGTCCTACGAGCAGTACTTC	CASSRTGESYEQYF
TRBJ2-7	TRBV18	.	TGTGCCAGCTCACCCCCGACAGTCGTCTACGAGCAGTACTTC	CASSPPTVVYEQYF
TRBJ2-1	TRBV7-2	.	TGTGCCAGCAGCGCGGGACACAATGAGCAGTTCTTC	CASSAGHNEQFF
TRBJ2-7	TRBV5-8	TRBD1	TGTGCCAGCAGCTGGGGGACAGGGCAGGCCGAGCAGTACTTC	CASSWGTGQAEQYF
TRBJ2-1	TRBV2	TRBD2	TGTGCCAGCAGTAGTAGCGGGAGTATGTGGGTCAAAGAGCAGTTCTTC	CASSSSGSMWVKEQFF
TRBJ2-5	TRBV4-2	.	TGTGCCAGCAGCCACCCGACTAGGGAGGAGGCAGAGACCCAGTACTTC	CASSHPTREEAETQYF
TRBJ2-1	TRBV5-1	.	TGCGCCAGCAGCCGGCCGACAGACAGTTCCTACAATGAGCAGTTCTTC	CASSRPTDSSYNEQFF
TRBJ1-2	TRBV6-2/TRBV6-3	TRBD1	TGTGCCAGCAGTTACCCCACACAGGGGCTGGACTATGGCTACACCTTC	CASSYPTQGLDYGYTF
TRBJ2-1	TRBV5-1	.	TGCGCCAGCAGCTTGGGGCAGGGCATCTACAATGAGCAGTTCTTC	CASSLGQGIYNEQFF